One and the same sample provided the 2 T cell receptor beta chains below, sequenced in a study of T cell clonality in common variable immunodeficiency. Some clones are missing from TCRdb's copy, which holds only in-frame ones; the method was immunoSEQ multiplex PCR. The sample contains approximately 56,000 clones, none of them singletons. The sequenced sample consisted of peripheral blood mononuclear cells. All receptors derive from a person aged 18-70 years in good health.

This clone has a count of ten or more. The CDR3 end lies 3 residues beyond the end of the read and is filled in from the germline J gene. The V gene is TRBV30, the J gene TRBJ2-7; D is perhaps TRBD2 (7 bases). V was pared by 0 bases and J by 0 bases, with 12 bases between. CDR1 and CDR2 from the germline V gene are GTSNPN and SVGIG (reference sequence). CDR3 length: 15 residues. The CDR3 bases that were read are TGTGCCTGGAGTGTAGGCGGGGGCTTCTCCTACGAG. Protein sequence: CAWSVGGGFSYE. The full CDR3 protein is CAWSVGGGFSYEQYF.

The sample holds many counts of this clone. The read ends 3 residues shy of where the CDR3 ends; the end is completed using the germline J gene. The chain uses TRBV7-6 and TRBJ2-3; no clear D. CDR3 length: 14 amino acids. Germline CDR1 and CDR2: SGHVS and FNYEAQ. The V end lost 0 bases, the J end lost 1 base, and 5 bases lay between the germline ends. This CDR3 is CASSLAQGTDTQYF. The CDR3 DNA, read in part, is TGTGCCAGCAGCTTAGCTCAGGGCACAGATACG.